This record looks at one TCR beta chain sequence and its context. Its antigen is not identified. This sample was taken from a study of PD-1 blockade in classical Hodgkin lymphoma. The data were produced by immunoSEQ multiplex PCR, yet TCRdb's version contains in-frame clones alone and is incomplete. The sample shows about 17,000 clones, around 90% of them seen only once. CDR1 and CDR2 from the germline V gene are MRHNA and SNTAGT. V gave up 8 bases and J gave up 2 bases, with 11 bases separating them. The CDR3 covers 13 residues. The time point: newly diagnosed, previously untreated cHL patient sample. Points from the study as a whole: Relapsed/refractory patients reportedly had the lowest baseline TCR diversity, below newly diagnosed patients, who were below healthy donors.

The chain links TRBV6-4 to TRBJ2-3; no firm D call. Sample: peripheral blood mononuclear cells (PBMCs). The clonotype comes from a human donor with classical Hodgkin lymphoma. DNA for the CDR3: TGTGCCAGCTCTGGCGGAAACACAGATACGCAGTATTTT. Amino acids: CASSGGNTDTQYF.